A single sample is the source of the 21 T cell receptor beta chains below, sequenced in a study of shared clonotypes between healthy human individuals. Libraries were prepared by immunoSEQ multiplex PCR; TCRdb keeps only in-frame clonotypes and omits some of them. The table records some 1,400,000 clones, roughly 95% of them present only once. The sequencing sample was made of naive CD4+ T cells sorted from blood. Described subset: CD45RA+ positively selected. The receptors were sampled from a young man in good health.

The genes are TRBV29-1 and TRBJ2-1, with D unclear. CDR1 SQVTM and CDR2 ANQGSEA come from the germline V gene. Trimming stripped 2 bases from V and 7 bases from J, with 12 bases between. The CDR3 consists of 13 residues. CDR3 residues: CSVEWSRLNEQFF. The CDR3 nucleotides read TGCAGCGTTGAATGGTCCAGGTTGAATGAGCAGTTCTTC.

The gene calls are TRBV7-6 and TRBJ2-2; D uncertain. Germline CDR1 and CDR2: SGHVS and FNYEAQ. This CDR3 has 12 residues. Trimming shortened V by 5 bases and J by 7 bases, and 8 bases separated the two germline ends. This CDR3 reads CASSPLGGELFF. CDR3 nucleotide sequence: TGTGCCAGCAGCCCCCTGGGCGGGGAGCTGTTTTTT.

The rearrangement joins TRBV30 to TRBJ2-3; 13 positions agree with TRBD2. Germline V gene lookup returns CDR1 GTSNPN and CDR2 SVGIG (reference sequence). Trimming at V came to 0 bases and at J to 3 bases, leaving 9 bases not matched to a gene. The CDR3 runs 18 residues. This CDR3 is CAWSVTLLAGGWTDTQYF. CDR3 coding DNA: TGTGCCTGGAGTGTAACCCTACTAGCGGGAGGGTGGACAGATACGCAGTATTTT.

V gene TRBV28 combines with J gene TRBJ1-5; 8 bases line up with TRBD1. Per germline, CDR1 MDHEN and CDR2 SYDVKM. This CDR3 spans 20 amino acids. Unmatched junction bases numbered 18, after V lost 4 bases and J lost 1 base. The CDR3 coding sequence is TGTGCCAGCAGTTACTTCACCGGGACAGGCGTCGCCAAGAGCAATCAGCCCCAGCATTTT. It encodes CASSYFTGTGVAKSNQPQHF.

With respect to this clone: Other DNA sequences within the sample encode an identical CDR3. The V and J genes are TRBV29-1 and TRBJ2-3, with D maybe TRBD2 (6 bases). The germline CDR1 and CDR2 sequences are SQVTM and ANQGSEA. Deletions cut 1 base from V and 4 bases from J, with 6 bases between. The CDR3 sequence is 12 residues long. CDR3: CSVEGGADTQYF. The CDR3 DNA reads TGCAGCGTTGAAGGGGGGGCAGATACGCAGTATTTT.

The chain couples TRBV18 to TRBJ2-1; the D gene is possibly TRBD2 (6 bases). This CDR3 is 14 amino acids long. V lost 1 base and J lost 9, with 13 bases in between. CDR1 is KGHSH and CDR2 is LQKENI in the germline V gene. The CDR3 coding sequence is TGTGCCAGCTCACCACTCCGGGACTTGGGTGAGCAGTTCTTC. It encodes CASSPLRDLGEQFF.

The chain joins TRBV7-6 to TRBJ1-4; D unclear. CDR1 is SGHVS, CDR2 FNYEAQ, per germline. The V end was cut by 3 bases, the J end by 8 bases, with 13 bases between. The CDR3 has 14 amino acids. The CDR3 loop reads CASSFRVLGEKLFF. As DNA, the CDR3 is TGTGCCAGCAGCTTCCGGGTTCTTGGAGAAAAACTGTTTTTT.

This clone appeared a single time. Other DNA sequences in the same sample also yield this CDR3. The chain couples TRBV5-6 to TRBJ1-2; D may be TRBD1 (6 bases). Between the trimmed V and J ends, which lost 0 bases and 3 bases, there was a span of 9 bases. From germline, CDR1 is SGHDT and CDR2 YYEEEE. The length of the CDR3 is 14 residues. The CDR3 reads CASSLAGADYGYTF. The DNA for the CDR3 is TGTGCCAGCAGCTTGGCGGGGGCTGACTATGGCTACACCTTC.

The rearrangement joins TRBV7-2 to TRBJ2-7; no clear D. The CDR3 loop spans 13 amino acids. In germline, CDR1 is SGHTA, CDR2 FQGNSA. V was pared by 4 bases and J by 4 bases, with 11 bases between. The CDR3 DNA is TGTGCCAGCAGCTCTACCGCGTTTTACGAGCAGTACTTC. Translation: CASSSTAFYEQYF.

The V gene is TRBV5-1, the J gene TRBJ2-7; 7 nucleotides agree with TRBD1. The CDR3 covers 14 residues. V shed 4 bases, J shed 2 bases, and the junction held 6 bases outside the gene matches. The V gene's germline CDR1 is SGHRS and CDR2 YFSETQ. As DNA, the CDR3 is TGCGCCAGCAGCCTGGGACAGACTACCTACGAGCAGTACTTC. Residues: CASSLGQTTYEQYF.

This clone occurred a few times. The CDR3 region is CATHDLEQQFF. The CDR3 DNA is TGTGCCACCCACGACTTGGAGCAGCAGTTCTTC. The chain couples TRBV7-9 to TRBJ2-1, with D hard to call. CDR1 is SEHNR and CDR2 is FQNEAQ in the germline V gene (reference sequence). CDR3 length: 11 residues. V dropped 10 bases and J dropped 11 bases, with 15 bases sitting between them.

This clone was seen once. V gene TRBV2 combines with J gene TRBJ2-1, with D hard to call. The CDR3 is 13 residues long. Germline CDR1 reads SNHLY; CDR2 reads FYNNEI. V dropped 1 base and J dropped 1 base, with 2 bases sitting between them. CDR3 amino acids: CASSEVSYNEQFF. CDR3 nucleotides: TGTGCCAGCAGTGAAGTATCCTACAATGAGCAGTTCTTC.

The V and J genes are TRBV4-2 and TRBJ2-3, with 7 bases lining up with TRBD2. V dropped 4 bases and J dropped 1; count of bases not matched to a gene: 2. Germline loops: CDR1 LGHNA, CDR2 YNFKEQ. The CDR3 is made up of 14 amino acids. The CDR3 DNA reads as TGTGCCAGCAGCCGCGGGAGCCGCACAGATACGCAGTATTTT. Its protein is CASSRGSRTDTQYF.

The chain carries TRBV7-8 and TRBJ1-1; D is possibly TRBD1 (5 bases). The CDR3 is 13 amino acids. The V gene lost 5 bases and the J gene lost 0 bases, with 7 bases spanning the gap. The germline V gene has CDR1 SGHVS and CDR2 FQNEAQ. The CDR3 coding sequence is TGTGCCAGCAGCCCCAGGGTGAACACTGAAGCTTTCTTT. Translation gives CASSPRVNTEAFF.

CDR3 sequence (DNA): TGCGCCAGCAGCTTGGACCCGGGACAGGGGGTAGGGAAGACCCAGTACTTC. Translating gives CASSLDPGQGVGKTQYF. The chain links TRBV5-1 to TRBJ2-5; 11 positions match TRBD1. Trimming took 0 bases from V and 6 from J; bases not matched to a gene: 10. Germline V gene lookup returns CDR1 SGHRS and CDR2 YFSETQ. CDR3 size: 17 residues.

CDR3 sequence: CSVGLLPPGTGDYEQYF. For the CDR3, the DNA is TGCAGCGTTGGACTCCTCCCCCCGGGGACAGGCGACTACGAGCAGTACTTC. This chain uses TRBV29-1 with TRBJ2-7, with 8 nucleotides matching TRBD1. With 4 bases clipped from V and 3 bases from J, the junction kept 17 bases outside the gene matches. This CDR3 is built from 17 residues. Germline V CDR1 and CDR2: SQVTM, ANQGSEA.

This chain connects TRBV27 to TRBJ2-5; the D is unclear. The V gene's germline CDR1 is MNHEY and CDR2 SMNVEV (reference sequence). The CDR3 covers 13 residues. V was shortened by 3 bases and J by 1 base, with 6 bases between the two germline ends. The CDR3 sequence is CASSFWGQETQYF. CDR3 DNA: TGTGCCAGCAGTTTCTGGGGCCAAGAGACCCAGTACTTC.

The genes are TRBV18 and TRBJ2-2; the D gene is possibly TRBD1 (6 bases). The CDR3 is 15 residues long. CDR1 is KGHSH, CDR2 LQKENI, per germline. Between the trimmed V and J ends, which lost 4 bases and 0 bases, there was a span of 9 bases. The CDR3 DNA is TGTGCCAGCTCACTCGGACAGTCGAACACCGGGGAGCTGTTTTTT. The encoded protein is CASSLGQSNTGELFF.

As DNA, the CDR3 is TGCGCCAGCAGTTACCAAGCGGGGGGAGCCTACGAGCAGTACTTC. Protein product: CASSYQAGGAYEQYF. The chain carries TRBV10-2 and TRBJ2-7; TRBD2 matches at 9 bases. Germline V CDR1 and CDR2: WSHSY, SAAADI. V lost 5 bases to trimming and J lost 2 bases; unmatched junction nucleotides: 7. The CDR3 runs to 15 residues.

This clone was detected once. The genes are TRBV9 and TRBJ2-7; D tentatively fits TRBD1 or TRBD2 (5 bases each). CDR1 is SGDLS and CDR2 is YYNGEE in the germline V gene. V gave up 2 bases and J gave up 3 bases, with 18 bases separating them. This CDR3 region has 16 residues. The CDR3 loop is CASSVRGEVWDYEQYF. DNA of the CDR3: TGTGCCAGCAGCGTCCGAGGGGAAGTCTGGGACTACGAGCAGTACTTC. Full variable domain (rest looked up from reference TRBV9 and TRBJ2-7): DSGVTQTPKHLITATGQRVTLRCSPRSGDLSVYWYQQSLDQGLQFLIQYYNGEERAKGNILERFSAQQFPDLHSELNLSSLELGDSALYFCASSVRGEVWDYEQYFGPGTRLTVT.

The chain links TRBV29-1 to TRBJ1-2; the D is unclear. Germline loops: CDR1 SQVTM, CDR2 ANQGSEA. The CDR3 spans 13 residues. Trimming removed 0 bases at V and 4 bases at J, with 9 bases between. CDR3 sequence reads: CSVEDTAFYGYTF. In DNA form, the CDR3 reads TGCAGCGTTGAAGACACCGCTTTCTATGGCTACACCTTC.